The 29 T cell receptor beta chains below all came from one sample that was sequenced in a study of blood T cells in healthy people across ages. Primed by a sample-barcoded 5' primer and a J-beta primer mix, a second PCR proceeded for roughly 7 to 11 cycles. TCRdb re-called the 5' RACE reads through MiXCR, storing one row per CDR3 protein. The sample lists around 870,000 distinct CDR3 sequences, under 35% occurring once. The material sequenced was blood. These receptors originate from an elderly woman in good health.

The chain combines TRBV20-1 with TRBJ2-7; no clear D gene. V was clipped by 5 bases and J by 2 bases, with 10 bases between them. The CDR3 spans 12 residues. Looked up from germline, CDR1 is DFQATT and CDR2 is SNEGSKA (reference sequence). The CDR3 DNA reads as TGCAGTGCTGGGTTAGACCCCTACGAGCAGTACTTC. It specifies CSAGLDPYEQYF.

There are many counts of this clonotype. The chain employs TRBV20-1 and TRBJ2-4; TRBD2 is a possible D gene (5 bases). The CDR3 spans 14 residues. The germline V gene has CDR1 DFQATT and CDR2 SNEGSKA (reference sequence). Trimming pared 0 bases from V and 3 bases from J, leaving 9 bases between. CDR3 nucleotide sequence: TGCAGTGCTAGAGATCGGGAAAACAAAAACATTCAGTACTTC. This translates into CSARDRENKNIQYF.

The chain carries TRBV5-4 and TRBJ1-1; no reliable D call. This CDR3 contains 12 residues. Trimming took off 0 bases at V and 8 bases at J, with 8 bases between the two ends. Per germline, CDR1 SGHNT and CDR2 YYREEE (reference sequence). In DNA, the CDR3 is TGTGCCAGCAGCTTGGGGGCGAAAGAAGCTTTCTTT. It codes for CASSLGAKEAFF. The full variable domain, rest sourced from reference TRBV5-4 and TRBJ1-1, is ETGVTQSPTHLIKTRGQQVTLRCSSQSGHNTVSWYQQALGQGPQFIFQYYREEENGRGNFPPRFSGLQFPNYSSELNVNALELDDSALYLCASSLGAKEAFFGQGTRLTVV.

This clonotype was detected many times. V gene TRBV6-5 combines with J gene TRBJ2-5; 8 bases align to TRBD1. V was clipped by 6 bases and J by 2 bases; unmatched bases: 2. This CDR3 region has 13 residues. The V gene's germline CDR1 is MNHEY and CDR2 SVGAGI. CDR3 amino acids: CASRNRGQETQYF. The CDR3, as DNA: TGTGCCAGCAGAAACAGGGGGCAAGAGACCCAGTACTTC.

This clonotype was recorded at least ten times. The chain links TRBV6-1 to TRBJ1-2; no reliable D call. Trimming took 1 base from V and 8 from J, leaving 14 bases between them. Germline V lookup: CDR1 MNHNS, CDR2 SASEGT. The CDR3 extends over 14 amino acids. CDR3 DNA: TGTGCCAGCAGTGAAGGGTGGCAGGTCAGAGGCTACACCTTC. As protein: CASSEGWQVRGYTF.

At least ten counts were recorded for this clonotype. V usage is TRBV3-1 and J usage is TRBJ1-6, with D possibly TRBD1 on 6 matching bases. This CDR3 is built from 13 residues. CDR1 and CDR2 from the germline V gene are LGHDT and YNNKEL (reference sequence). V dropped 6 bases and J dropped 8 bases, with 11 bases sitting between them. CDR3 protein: CASSPGAHSPLHF. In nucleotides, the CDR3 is TGTGCCAGCAGTCCGGGGGCTCATTCACCCCTCCACTTT.

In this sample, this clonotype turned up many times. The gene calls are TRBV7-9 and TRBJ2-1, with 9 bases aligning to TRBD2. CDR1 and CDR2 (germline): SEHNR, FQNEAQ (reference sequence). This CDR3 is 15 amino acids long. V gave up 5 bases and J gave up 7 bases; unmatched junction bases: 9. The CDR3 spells CASSGLAGGLNEQFF. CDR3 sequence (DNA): TGTGCCAGCAGCGGACTCGCGGGGGGGCTTAATGAGCAGTTCTTC.

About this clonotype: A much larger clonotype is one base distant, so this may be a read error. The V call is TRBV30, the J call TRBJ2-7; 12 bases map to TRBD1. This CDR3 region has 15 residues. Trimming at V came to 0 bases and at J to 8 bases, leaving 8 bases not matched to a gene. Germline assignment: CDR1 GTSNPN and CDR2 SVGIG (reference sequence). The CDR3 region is CAWSVRGQGARKQYF. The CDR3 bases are TGTGCCTGGAGTGTACGGGGACAGGGGGCACGGAAGCAGTACTTC.

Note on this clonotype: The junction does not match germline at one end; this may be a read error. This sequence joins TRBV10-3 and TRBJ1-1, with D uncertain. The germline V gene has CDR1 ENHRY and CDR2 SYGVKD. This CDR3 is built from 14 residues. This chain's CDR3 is CAISERGKDTEAFF. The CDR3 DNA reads TGCGCCATCAGTGAGCGGGGTAAGGACACTGAAGCTTTCTTT.

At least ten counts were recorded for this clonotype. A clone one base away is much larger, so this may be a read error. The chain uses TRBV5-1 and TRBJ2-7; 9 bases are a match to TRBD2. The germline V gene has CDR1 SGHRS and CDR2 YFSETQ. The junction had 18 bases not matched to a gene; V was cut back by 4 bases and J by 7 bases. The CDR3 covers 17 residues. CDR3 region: CASSPGTSRLGYNEQYF. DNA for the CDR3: TGCGCCAGCAGCCCAGGGACTAGCAGGCTGGGTTACAATGAGCAGTACTTC. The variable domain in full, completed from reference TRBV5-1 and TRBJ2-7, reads KAGVTQTPRYLIKTRGQQVTLSCSPISGHRSVSWYQQTPGQGLQFLFEYFSETQRNKGNFPGRFSGRQFSNSRSEMNVSTLELGDSALYLCASSPGTSRLGYNEQYFGPGTRLTVT.

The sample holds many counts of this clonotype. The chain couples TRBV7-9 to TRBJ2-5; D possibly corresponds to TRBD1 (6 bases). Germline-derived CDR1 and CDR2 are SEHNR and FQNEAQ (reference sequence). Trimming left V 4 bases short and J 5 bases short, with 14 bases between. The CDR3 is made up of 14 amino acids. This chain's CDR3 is CASSSTGFGETQYF. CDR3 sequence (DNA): TGTGCCAGCAGCTCAACAGGGTTTGGGGAGACCCAGTACTTC.

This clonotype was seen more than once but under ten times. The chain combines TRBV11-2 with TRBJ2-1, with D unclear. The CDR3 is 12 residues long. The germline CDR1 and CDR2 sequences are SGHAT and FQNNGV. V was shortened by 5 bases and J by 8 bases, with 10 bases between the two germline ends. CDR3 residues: CASSPKFDEQFF. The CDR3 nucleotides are TGTGCCAGCAGCCCGAAGTTTGATGAGCAGTTCTTC. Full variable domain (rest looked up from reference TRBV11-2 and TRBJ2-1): EAGVAQSPRYKIIEKRQSVAFWCNPISGHATLYWYQQILGQGPKLLIQFQNNGVVDDSQLPKDRFSAERLKGVDSTLKIQPAKLEDSAVYLCASSPKFDEQFFGPGTRLTVL.

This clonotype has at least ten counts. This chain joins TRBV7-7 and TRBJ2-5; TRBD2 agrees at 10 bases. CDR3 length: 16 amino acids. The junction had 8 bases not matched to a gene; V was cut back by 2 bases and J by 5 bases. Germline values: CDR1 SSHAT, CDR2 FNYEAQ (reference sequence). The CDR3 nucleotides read TGTGCCAGCAGCTTAAATCTAGCGGGGGTTTGGGAGACCCAGTACTTC. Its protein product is CASSLNLAGVWETQYF. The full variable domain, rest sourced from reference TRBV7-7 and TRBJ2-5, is GAGVSQSPRYKVTKRGQDVTLRCDPISSHATLYWYQQALGQGPEFLTYFNYEAQPDKSGLPSDRFSAERPEGSISTLTIQRTEQRDSAMYRCASSLNLAGVWETQYFGPGTRLLVL.

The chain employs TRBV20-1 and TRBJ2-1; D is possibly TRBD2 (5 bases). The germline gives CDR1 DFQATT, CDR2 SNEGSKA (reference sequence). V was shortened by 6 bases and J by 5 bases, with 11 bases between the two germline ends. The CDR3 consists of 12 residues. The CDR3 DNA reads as TGCAGTGCGCCTCAGCGGCACAATGAGCAGTTCTTC. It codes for CSAPQRHNEQFF.

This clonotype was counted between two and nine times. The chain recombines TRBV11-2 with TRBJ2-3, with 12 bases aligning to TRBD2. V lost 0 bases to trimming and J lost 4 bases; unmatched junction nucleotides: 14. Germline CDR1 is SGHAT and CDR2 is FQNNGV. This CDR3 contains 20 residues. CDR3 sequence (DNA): TGTGCCAGCAGCTTAGAGCAGAGGGGTACTAGCGGGGGGAAGTCAGATACGCAGTATTTT. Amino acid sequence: CASSLEQRGTSGGKSDTQYF. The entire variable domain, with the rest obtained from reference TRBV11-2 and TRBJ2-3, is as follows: EAGVAQSPRYKIIEKRQSVAFWCNPISGHATLYWYQQILGQGPKLLIQFQNNGVVDDSQLPKDRFSAERLKGVDSTLKIQPAKLEDSAVYLCASSLEQRGTSGGKSDTQYFGPGTRLTVL.

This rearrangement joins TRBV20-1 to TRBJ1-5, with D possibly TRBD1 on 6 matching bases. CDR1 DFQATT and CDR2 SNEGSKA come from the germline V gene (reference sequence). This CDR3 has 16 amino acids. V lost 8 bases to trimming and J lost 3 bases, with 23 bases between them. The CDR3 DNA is TGCAGTACCAGAGGGGCAGGAGGGGGAATCAATCAGCCCCAGCATTTT. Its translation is CSTRGAGGGINQPQHF.

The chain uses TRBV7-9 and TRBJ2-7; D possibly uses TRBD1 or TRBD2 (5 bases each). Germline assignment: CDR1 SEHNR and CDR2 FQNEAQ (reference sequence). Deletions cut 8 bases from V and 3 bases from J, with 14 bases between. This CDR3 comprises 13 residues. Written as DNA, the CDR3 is TGTGCCAGCGGGGACCAACAGCTCTACGAGCAGTACTTC. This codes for CASGDQQLYEQYF.

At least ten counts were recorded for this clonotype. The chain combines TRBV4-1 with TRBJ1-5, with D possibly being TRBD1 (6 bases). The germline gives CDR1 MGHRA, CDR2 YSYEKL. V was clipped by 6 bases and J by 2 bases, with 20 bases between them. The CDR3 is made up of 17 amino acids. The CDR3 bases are TGCGCCAGCAGTCCGCTAAATACAGGGAAGGGCAATCAGCCCCAGCATTTT. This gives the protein CASSPLNTGKGNQPQHF.

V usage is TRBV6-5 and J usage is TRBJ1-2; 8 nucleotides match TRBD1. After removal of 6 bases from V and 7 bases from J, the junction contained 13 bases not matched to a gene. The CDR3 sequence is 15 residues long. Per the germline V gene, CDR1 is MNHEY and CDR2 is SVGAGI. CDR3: CASRRGQVGQVGYTF. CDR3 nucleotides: TGTGCCAGCAGAAGGGGACAGGTCGGGCAAGTTGGCTACACCTTC.

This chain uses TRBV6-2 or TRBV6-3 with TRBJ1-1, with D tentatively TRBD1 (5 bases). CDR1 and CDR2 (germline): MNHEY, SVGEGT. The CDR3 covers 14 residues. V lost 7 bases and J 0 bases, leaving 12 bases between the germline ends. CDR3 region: CASNRQLMNTEAFF. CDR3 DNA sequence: TGTGCCAGCAATAGACAGCTAATGAACACTGAAGCTTTCTTT.

CDR3 region: CASSSYPPNEQFF. CDR3 in DNA: TGTGCCAGCAGCTCATATCCCCCCAATGAGCAGTTCTTC. This chain joins TRBV7-2 and TRBJ2-1; no clear D gene. V shed 4 bases and J shed 6 bases, with 10 bases lying between them. CDR3 size: 13 residues. Per germline, CDR1 SGHTA and CDR2 FQGNSA.

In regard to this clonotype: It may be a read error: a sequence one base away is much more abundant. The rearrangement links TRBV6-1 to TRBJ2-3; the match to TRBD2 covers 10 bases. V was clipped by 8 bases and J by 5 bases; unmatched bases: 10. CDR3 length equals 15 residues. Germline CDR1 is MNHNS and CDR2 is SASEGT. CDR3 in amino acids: CASSITSGAGDTQYF. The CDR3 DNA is TGTGCCAGCTCCATTACTAGCGGGGCGGGAGATACGCAGTATTTT.

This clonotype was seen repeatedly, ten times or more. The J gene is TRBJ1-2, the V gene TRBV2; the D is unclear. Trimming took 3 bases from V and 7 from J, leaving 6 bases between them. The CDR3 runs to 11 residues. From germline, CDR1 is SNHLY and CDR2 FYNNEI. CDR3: CASSDTGGYTF. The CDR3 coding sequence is TGTGCCAGCAGTGACACCGGTGGCTACACCTTC.

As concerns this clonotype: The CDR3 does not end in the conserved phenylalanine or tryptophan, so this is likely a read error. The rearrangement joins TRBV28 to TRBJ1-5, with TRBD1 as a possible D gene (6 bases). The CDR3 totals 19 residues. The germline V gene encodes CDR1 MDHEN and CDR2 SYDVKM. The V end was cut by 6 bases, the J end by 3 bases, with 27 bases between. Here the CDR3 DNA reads TGTGCCAGCAGGCCGGGGGTGGGTACGGGGGCGTTGATCAATCAGCCCCAGCATTTG. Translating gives CASRPGVGTGALINQPQHL.

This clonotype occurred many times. The CDR3 nucleotides read TGTGCCAGCAGCGTGGGCCCGGACACCTACTACGAGCAGTACTTC. Translation: CASSVGPDTYYEQYF. The chain links TRBV9 to TRBJ2-7; maybe TRBD1 (5 bases). The CDR3 is 15 residues long. V lost 2 bases to trimming and J lost 3 bases, with 15 bases between them. Germline assignment: CDR1 SGDLS and CDR2 YYNGEE.

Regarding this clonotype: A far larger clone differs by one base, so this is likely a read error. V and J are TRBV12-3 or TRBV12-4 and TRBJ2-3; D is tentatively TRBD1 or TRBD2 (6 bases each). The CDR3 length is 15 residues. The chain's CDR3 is CASSLRGPRTDAQYF. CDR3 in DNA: TGTGCCAGCAGTCTTCGGGGGCCTCGCACAGATGCGCAGTATTTT.

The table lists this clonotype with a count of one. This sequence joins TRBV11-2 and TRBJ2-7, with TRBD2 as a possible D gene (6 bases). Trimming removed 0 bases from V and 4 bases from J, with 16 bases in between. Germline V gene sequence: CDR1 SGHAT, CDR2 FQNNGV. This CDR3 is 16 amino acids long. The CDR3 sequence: CASSLELVGLLYEQYF. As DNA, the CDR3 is TGTGCCAGCAGCTTAGAATTGGTGGGACTCCTTTACGAGCAGTACTTC.

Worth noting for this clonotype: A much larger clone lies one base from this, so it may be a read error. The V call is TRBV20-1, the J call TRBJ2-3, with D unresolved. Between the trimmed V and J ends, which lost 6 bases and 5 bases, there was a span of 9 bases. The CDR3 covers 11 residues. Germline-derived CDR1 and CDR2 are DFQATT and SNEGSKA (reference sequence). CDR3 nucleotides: TGCAGTGCCTACCATAGAGATACGCAGTATTTT. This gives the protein CSAYHRDTQYF.

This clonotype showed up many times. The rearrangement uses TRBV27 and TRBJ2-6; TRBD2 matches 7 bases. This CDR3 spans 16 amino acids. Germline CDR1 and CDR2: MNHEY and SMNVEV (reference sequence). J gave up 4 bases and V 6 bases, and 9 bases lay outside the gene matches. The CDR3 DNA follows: TGTGCCAGCAGCCTCGATCTAGCGGCCGGGGCCAACGTCCTGACTTTC. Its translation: CASSLDLAAGANVLTF.